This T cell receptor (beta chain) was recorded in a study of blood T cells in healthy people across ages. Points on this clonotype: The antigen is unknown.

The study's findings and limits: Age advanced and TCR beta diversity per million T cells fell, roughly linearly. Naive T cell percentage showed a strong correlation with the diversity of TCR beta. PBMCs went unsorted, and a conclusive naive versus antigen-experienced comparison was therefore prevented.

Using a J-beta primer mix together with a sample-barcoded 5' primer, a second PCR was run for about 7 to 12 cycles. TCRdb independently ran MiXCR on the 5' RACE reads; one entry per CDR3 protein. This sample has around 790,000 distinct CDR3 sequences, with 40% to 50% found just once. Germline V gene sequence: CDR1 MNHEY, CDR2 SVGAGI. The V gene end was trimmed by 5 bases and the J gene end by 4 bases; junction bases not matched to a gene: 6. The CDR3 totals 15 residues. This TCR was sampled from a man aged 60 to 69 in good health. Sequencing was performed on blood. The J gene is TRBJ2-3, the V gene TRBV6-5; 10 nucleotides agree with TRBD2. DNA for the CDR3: TGTGCCAGCAGTCCAGCGGGGGGGCCGCCAGATACGCAGTATTTT. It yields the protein CASSPAGGPPDTQYF.